This T cell receptor (beta chain) was retrieved from a study of shared clonotypes between healthy human individuals. Assay: immunoSEQ multiplex PCR; the TCRdb copy retains only in-frame clones and omits some. Of about half a million clones listed, approximately 82% are singletons. Germline CDR1 and CDR2: SGDLS and YYNGEE. Trimming stripped 1 base from V and 0 bases from J, with 4 bases between. The CDR3 spans 13 residues. Sequences were obtained from PBMCs. The clonotype comes from a woman in her thirties or forties in good health. Some clones in this sample may be carry-over from other donors' samples. The V and J genes are TRBV9 and TRBJ2-5; D call uncertain. CDR3 DNA: TGTGCCAGCAGCGTACGGGACCAAGAGACCCAGTACTTC. Translating it yields CASSVRDQETQYF.